This entry concerns a single T cell receptor (beta chain). Its antigen remains unidentified. This sample stems from a study of T cells after posttransplantation cyclophosphamide. Overall study results and limits: Skin or GI-infiltrating T cells shared few TRB sequences with blood. TRB clonality was highly associated with recipient CMV seropositivity and reactivation. Donor-recipient repertoire similarity was low at 1-2 months, rising over year one.

The data were produced by immunoSEQ multiplex PCR, yet TCRdb's version contains in-frame clones alone and is incomplete. The repertoire includes approximately 22,000 clones, approximately 73% of them detected once, and 0.6% to 0.8% sits in the top ten. The related graft donor's blood sample was taken on the day of bone marrow donation. This TCR was recovered from an older woman in good health, CMV-negative, and a related stem cell transplant donor. Material: memory CD4+ T cells sorted from PBMCs.

CDR3 DNA: TGTGCCAGCAGTTTTTGGATTGGACTTTCACCCCTCCACTTT. It is translated as CASSFWIGLSPLHF. This sequence joins TRBV28 and TRBJ1-6; D uncertain. Between the trimmed V and J ends, which lost 3 bases and 9 bases, there was a span of 12 bases. The CDR3 covers 14 residues. CDR1 is MDHEN, CDR2 SYDVKM, per germline.